The present TCR beta chain was sequenced within a study of blood T cell repertoires in COVID-19. Overall study context: Italy, Spain and the United States were the sources of the convalescent and acute COVID-19 samples. In each case, the material was cDNA or gDNA derived from T cells, B-cell-depleted T cells, or PBMCs.

A Seattle source enrolled patients during active infection and followed them longitudinally. There are 15 residues in the CDR3. Germline V CDR1 and CDR2: SGHRS, YFSETQ. J lost 3 bases, V lost 4 bases, and 7 bases had no gene match. As handled by the study authors: Reference gene primer amplification yielded estimated nucleated cell counts. This table comes from immunoSEQ multiplex PCR, and its TCRdb copy is limited to in-frame clones, with some not included. D and trimming were read from the DNA, whereas the V and J calls and clone size are those reported in that table. The sample records nearly 70,000 clones, around 90% being singletons.

This chain connects TRBV5-1 to TRBJ2-1; TRBD1 matches 7 bases. The material sequenced was peripheral blood. The source is a man in his forties with COVID-19, enrolled during active disease. The CDR3 DNA sequence: TGCGCCAGCAGCGGAACAGGGGAAGGCTACAATGAGCAGTTCTTC. Its protein product is CASSGTGEGYNEQFF.